The next 20 T cell receptor beta chains were all read from a single sample in a study of shared clonotypes between healthy human individuals. Naive CD8 cells, CD45RO-negative and positively selected for CCR7, excluded terminally differentiated effector memory CD45RA+ cells. Sequenced by immunoSEQ multiplex PCR; TCRdb stores in-frame clones only, minus some. The table shows around 2.1 million clones, with roughly 91% occurring only once. Sequencing was performed on naive CD8+ T cells from PBMCs. Every receptor here comes from a man aged 18-30 years in good health. Some clones in this sample may be carry-over from other donors' samples.

This clone was seen only once. The rearrangement joins TRBV7-8 to TRBJ2-5; D gene uncertain. This CDR3 region has 13 residues. The V gene's germline CDR1 is SGHVS and CDR2 FQNEAQ. V was trimmed by 5 bases and J by 4 bases, leaving 11 bases between them. This CDR3 reads CASSQTRGETQYF. The CDR3 nucleotides are TGTGCCAGCAGCCAGACCCGTGGAGAGACCCAGTACTTC.

This chain links TRBV4-1 with TRBJ1-5; D remains unclear. The V end was cut by 4 bases, the J end by 6 bases, with 10 bases between. The CDR3 loop spans 13 amino acids. Germline assignment: CDR1 MGHRA and CDR2 YSYEKL. The CDR3 region has the DNA TGCGCCAGCAGCCTATATCTCGGTCAGCCCCAGCATTTT. Amino acids: CASSLYLGQPQHF.

In DNA, the CDR3 is TGCGCCAGCAGCTTCTACCAGAGCTCCTACAATGAGCAGTTCTTC. Translated, it gives CASSFYQSSYNEQFF. The chain is built from TRBV5-1 and TRBJ2-1; D is ambiguous. The ends were cut back, 2 bases at V and 0 bases at J, with 9 bases in the middle. Germline V gene sequence: CDR1 SGHRS, CDR2 YFSETQ. This CDR3 contains 15 residues.

This chain connects TRBV7-2 to TRBJ2-1; 12 bases match TRBD2. CDR1 is SGHTA, CDR2 FQGNSA, per germline. With 5 bases clipped from V and 6 bases from J, the junction kept 8 bases outside the gene matches. CDR3 length: 16 amino acids. The CDR3 DNA follows: TGTGCCAGCAGCGCAATCAGGGGACTAGCGGGCAATGAGCAGTTCTTC. Translated, it gives CASSAIRGLAGNEQFF.

This chain connects TRBV28 to TRBJ2-5; TRBD2 agrees at 10 bases. Germline V gene data show CDR1 as MDHEN and CDR2 as SYDVKM. The CDR3 totals 15 residues. Trimming cost V 8 bases and J 5 bases; bases outside gene matches: 11. The CDR3 DNA reads TGTGCCAGCCGTCCAAAGCGGGAGGGCTTGGAGACCCAGTACTTC. Its translation: CASRPKREGLETQYF.

V gene TRBV6-1 combines with J gene TRBJ2-1; D perhaps matches TRBD1 (6 bases). The V end was cut by 5 bases, the J end by 13 bases, with 12 bases between. This CDR3 has 11 residues. The V gene's germline CDR1 is MNHNS and CDR2 SASEGT. CDR3 sequence reads: CASSTGKRQFF. The CDR3 nucleotides read TGTGCCAGCAGTACAGGGAAAAGACAGTTCTTC.

CDR3 nucleotide sequence: TGCAGCGTTGAATTAAGGACCCCGAACTATGGCTACACCTTC. This codes for CSVELRTPNYGYTF. V usage is TRBV29-1 and J usage is TRBJ1-2; no clear D gene. Germline loops: CDR1 SQVTM, CDR2 ANQGSEA. The V end lost 2 bases, the J end lost 2 bases, and 12 bases lay between the germline ends. The CDR3 is made up of 14 amino acids.

The V gene is TRBV27, the J gene TRBJ2-7, with D perhaps matching TRBD1 (6 bases). V lost 5 bases, J lost 2 bases, and 19 bases lay in between. CDR1 is MNHEY and CDR2 is SMNVEV in the germline V gene (reference sequence). The CDR3 sequence is 16 residues long. The CDR3 loop reads CASSPSRGLAPYEQYF. Here the CDR3 DNA reads TGTGCCAGCAGTCCTTCCAGGGGCCTCGCGCCCTACGAGCAGTACTTC.

The rearrangement uses TRBV27 and TRBJ2-3; TRBD1 might be the D (5 bases). Trimming stripped 1 base from V and 2 bases from J, with 16 bases between. Germline V CDR1 and CDR2: MNHEY, SMNVEV (reference sequence). The CDR3 has 17 residues. As DNA, the CDR3 is TGTGCCAGCAGTTTATGGGCAGGGCCTATTTTCACAGATACGCAGTATTTT. Amino acids: CASSLWAGPIFTDTQYF.

CDR3 in DNA: TGTGCCAGCATGGAGGGGACTAGCGGGAGCGGCGGAGATACGCAGTATTTT. It specifies CASMEGTSGSGGDTQYF. This chain connects TRBV2 to TRBJ2-3, with TRBD2 identical over 14 bases. V was pared by 7 bases and J by 5 bases, with 11 bases of the junction left unmatched. The CDR3 sequence is 17 residues long. Germline V lookup: CDR1 SNHLY, CDR2 FYNNEI.

V gene TRBV30 combines with J gene TRBJ1-3; D is possibly TRBD1 (5 bases). Trimming removed 4 bases at V and 0 bases at J, with 16 bases between. There are 16 residues in the CDR3. Germline CDR1 reads GTSNPN; CDR2 reads SVGIG (reference sequence). CDR3 protein: CAWTWGEHPSGNTIYF. CDR3 DNA sequence: TGTGCCTGGACATGGGGGGAGCACCCCTCTGGAAACACCATATATTTT.

The chain couples TRBV19 to TRBJ2-5; D is ambiguous. Between the trimmed V and J ends, which lost 5 bases and 1 base, there was a span of 11 bases. This CDR3 is built from 14 residues. Germline CDR1 is LNHDA and CDR2 is SQIVND (reference sequence). The CDR3 DNA follows: TGTGCCAGTAGTTGGGCGACAAGCCAAGAGACCCAGTACTTC. This codes for CASSWATSQETQYF. The full variable domain, rest sourced from reference TRBV19 and TRBJ2-5, is DGGITQSPKYLFRKEGQNVTLSCEQNLNHDAMYWYRQDPGQGLRLIYYSQIVNDFQKGDIAEGYSVSREKKESFPLTVTSAQKNPTAFYLCASSWATSQETQYFGPGTRLLVL.

J is TRBJ2-7 and V is TRBV27, with unresolved D. The CDR3 is made up of 13 amino acids. With 6 bases removed from V and 3 bases from J, the gap between germline ends came to 12 bases. Germline assignment: CDR1 MNHEY and CDR2 SMNVEV (reference sequence). This CDR3 reads CASSPDDYYEQYF. Written as DNA, the CDR3 is TGTGCCAGCAGCCCGGACGATTACTACGAGCAGTACTTC.

The chain employs TRBV28 and TRBJ2-5; 8 nucleotides align to TRBD1. Losses at the gene ends were 4 bases for V and 7 bases for J; bases not matched to a gene: 23. The CDR3 is 19 residues long. CDR1 is MDHEN, CDR2 SYDVKM, per germline. Here the CDR3 DNA reads TGTGCCAGCAGTTCTACCGGACAGGGAAAGGGCAGTGAGGATGGGACCCAGTACTTC. This encodes CASSSTGQGKGSEDGTQYF.

Here the CDR3 reads CASSEARYNEQFF. Written as DNA, the CDR3 is TGTGCCAGTAGTGAGGCGCGTTACAATGAGCAGTTCTTC. The chain links TRBV19 to TRBJ2-1; D gene unclear. V lost 5 bases to trimming and J lost 4 bases, with 9 bases between them. The CDR3 totals 13 residues. In germline, CDR1 is LNHDA, CDR2 SQIVND (reference sequence). The complete variable domain, with remaining parts taken from reference TRBV19 and TRBJ2-1, reads DGGITQSPKYLFRKEGQNVTLSCEQNLNHDAMYWYRQDPGQGLRLIYYSQIVNDFQKGDIAEGYSVSREKKESFPLTVTSAQKNPTAFYLCASSEARYNEQFFGPGTRLTVL.

With regard to this clone: Other DNA sequences in the same sample also yield this CDR3. V is TRBV25-1 and J is TRBJ2-1; D gene unclear. V was shortened by 5 bases and J by 1 base, with 6 bases between the two germline ends. The CDR3 covers 13 residues. CDR1 and CDR2 (germline): MGHDK, SYGVNS. The CDR3: CASSRISYNEQFF. CDR3 sequence (DNA): TGTGCCAGCAGTCGTATATCCTACAATGAGCAGTTCTTC.

The rearrangement joins TRBV28 to TRBJ2-7; D is possibly TRBD2 (5 bases). The CDR3 sequence is 14 residues long. Per germline, CDR1 MDHEN and CDR2 SYDVKM. V was shortened by 6 bases and J by 7 bases, with 19 bases between the two germline ends. CDR3 in DNA: TGTGCCAGCAGATGGACTGCTGGCTTTGTGGAGCAGTACTTC. Encoded protein: CASRWTAGFVEQYF.

J is TRBJ2-7 and V is TRBV4-2; D is undetermined. CDR3 size: 14 residues. Germline V CDR1 and CDR2: LGHNA, YNFKEQ. The V gene lost 1 base and the J gene lost 2 bases, with 9 bases spanning the gap. The CDR3 sequence is CASSQGGGTYEQYF. The CDR3 nucleotides read TGTGCCAGCAGCCAAGGTGGCGGCACCTACGAGCAGTACTTC.

This clone turned up a few times. The same CDR3 arises from other DNA sequences in this sample as well. The genes are TRBV9 and TRBJ2-2, with no clear D. V was trimmed by 2 bases and J by 0 bases, leaving 2 bases between them. CDR1 and CDR2 from the germline V gene are SGDLS and YYNGEE. The CDR3 runs to 13 residues. The CDR3 sequence is CASSVTNTGELFF. The CDR3 DNA sequence: TGTGCCAGCAGCGTGACGAACACCGGGGAGCTGTTTTTT.

The V gene is TRBV28, the J gene TRBJ1-2; 8 nucleotides match TRBD1. V was pared by 5 bases and J by 0 bases, with 14 bases of the junction left unmatched. The CDR3 runs 18 residues. The germline CDR1 and CDR2 sequences are MDHEN and SYDVKM. The CDR3: CASSPLKPRGRANYGYTF. CDR3 coding DNA: TGTGCCAGCAGTCCGTTAAAACCCAGGGGGCGGGCTAACTATGGCTACACCTTC.